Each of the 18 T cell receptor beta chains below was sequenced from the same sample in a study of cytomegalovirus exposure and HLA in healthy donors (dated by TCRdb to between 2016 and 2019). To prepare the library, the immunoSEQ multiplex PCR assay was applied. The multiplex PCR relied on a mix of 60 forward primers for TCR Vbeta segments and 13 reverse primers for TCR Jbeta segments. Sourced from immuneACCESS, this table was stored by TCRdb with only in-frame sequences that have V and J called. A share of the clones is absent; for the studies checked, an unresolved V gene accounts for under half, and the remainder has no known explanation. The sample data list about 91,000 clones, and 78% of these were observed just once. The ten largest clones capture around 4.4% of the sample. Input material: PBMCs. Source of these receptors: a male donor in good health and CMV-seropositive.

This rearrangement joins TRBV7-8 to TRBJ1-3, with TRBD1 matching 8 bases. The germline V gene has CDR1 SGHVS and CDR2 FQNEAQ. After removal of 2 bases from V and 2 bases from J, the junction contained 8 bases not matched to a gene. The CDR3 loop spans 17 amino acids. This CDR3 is CASSLRSPDRAGNTIYF. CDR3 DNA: TGTGCCAGCAGCTTACGATCACCGGACAGGGCTGGAAACACCATATATTTT.

This CDR3 reads CASSGGTGGRVDTQYF. CDR3 nucleotide sequence: TGCGCCAGCAGCGGGGGTACAGGGGGCAGGGTGGATACGCAGTATTTT. The chain links TRBV5-1 to TRBJ2-3; 9 bases map to TRBD1. The CDR3 consists of 16 residues. V trimming: 4 bases; J trimming: 6 bases; junction bases outside the gene matches: 12. Germline V CDR1 and CDR2: SGHRS, YFSETQ.

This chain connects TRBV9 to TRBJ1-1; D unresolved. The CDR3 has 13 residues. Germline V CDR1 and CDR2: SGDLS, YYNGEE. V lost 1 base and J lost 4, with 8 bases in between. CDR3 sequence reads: CASSVKAATEAFF. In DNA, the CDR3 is TGTGCCAGCAGCGTAAAGGCGGCCACTGAAGCTTTCTTT.

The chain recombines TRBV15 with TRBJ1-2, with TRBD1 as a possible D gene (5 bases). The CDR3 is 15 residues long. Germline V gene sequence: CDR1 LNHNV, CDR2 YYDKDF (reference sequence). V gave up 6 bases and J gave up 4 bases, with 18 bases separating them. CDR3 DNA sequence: TGTGCCACCAGTGAGCTGGGAGGGACGAGCTATGGCTACACCTTC. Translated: CATSELGGTSYGYTF. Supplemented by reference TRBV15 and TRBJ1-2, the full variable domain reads DAMVIQNPRYQVTQFGKPVTLSCSQTLNHNVMYWYQQKSSQAPKLLFHYYDKDFNNEADTPDNFQSRRPNTSFCFLDIRSPGLGDTAMYLCATSELGGTSYGYTFGSGTRLTVV.

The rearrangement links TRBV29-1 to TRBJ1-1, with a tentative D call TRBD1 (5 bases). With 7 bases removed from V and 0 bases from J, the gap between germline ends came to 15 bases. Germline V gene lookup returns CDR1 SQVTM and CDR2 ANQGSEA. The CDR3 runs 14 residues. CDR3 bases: TGCAGCGCCGGTGGGGGAGGCCTGAACACTGAAGCTTTCTTT. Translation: CSAGGGGLNTEAFF.

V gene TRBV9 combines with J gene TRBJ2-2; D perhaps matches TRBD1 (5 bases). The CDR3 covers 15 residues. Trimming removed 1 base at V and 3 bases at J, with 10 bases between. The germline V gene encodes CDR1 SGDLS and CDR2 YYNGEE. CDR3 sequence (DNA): TGTGCCAGCAGCGTACAGGGTATGGACACCGGGGAGCTGTTTTTT. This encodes CASSVQGMDTGELFF.

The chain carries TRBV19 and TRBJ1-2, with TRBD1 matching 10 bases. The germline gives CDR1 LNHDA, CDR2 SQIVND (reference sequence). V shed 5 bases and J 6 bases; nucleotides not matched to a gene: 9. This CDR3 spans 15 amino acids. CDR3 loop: CASSPETGGRHGYTF. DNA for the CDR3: TGTGCCAGTAGTCCCGAGACAGGGGGCAGGCATGGCTACACCTTC.

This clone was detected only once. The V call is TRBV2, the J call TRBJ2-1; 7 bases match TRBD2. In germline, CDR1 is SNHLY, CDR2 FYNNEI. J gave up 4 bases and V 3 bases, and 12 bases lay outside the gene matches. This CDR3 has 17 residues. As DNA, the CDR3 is TGTGCCAGCAGTGACCCCCCGCTAGCGGCGAGGTACAATGAGCAGTTCTTC. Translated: CASSDPPLAARYNEQFF.

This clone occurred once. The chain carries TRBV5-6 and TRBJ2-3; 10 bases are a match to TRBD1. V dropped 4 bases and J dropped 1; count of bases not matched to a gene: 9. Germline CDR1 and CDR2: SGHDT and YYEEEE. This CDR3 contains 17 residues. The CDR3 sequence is CASSPGGGTGGTDTQYF. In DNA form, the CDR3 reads TGTGCCAGCAGCCCAGGGGGGGGGACAGGGGGCACAGATACGCAGTATTTT.

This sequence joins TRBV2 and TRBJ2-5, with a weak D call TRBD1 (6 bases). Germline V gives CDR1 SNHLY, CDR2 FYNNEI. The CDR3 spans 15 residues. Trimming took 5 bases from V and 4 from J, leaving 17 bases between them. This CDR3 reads CASSLKRGSAETQYF. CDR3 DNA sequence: TGTGCCAGCAGTCTAAAAAGGGGGTCGGCAGAGACCCAGTACTTC.

This CDR3 reads CATSRGQQGGGETQYF. The CDR3 DNA is TGTGCCACCAGCAGGGGTCAACAGGGGGGAGGAGAGACCCAGTACTTC. This sequence joins TRBV15 and TRBJ2-5; 8 bases line up with TRBD1. J gave up 4 bases and V 3 bases, and 10 bases lay outside the gene matches. The germline CDR1 and CDR2 sequences are LNHNV and YYDKDF (reference sequence). This CDR3 has 16 amino acids.

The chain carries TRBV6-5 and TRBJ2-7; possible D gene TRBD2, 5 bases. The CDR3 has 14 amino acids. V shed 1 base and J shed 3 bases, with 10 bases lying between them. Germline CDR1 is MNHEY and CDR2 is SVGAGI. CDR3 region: CASSYWGESYEQYF. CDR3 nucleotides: TGTGCCAGCAGTTACTGGGGAGAAAGCTACGAGCAGTACTTC.

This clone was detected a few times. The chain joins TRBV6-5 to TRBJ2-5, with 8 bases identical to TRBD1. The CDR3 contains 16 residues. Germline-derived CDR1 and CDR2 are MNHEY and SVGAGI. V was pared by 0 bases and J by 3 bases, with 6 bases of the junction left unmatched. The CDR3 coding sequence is TGTGCCAGCAGTTACTCTAGGACAGGGCGTGAAGAGACCCAGTACTTC. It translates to CASSYSRTGREETQYF.

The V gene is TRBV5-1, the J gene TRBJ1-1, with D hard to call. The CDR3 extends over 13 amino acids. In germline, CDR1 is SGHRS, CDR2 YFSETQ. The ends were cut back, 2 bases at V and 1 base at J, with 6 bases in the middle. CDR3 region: CASSFAGNTEAFF. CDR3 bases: TGCGCCAGCAGCTTTGCAGGGAACACTGAAGCTTTCTTT.

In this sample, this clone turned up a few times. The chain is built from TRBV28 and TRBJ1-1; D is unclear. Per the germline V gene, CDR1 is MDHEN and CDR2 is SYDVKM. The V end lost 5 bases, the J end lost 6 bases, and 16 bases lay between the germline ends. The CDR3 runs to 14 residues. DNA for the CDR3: TGTGCCAGCAGTACGCACTTGGGAGTCGCTGAAGCTTTCTTT. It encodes CASSTHLGVAEAFF.

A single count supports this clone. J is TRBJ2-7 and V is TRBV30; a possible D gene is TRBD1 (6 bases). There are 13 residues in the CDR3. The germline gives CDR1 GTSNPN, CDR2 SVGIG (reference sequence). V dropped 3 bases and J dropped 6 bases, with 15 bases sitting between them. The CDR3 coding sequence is TGTGCCTGGAGCGGGGACACCCTACGCGAGCAGTACTTC. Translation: CAWSGDTLREQYF.

This chain's CDR3 is CASSQSSGTGYEQYF. The CDR3, as DNA: TGCGCCAGCAGCCAATCCTCCGGGACAGGGTACGAGCAGTACTTC. The V call is TRBV5-1, the J call TRBJ2-7; 9 nucleotides align to TRBD1. In germline, CDR1 is SGHRS, CDR2 YFSETQ. With 4 bases clipped from V and 4 bases from J, the junction kept 9 bases outside the gene matches. This CDR3 comprises 15 residues.

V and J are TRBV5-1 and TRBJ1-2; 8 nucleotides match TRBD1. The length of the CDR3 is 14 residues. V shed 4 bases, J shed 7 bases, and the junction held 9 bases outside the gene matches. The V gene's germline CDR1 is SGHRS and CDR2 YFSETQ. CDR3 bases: TGCGCCAGCAGCGAGGACAGGGAAAATCGTGGCTACACCTTC. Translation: CASSEDRENRGYTF.